The clone carrying this TCR beta chain was found many times. Its antigen remains unidentified. The sample comes from a study of early T cells in non-severe SARS-CoV-2 infection. The overall study: Whole-blood bulk RNA, unsorted, was sequenced, and chains were unpaired.

Study results and caveats: Reliance on VDJdb matching favored anti-spike CD8 responses; private and CD4 specificities were missed.

Individually, cDNA molecules had unique molecular identifiers attached to them. TCRdb re-derived calls from the 5' RACE reads in MiXCR, one entry per CDR3 protein. Among tens of thousands of distinct CDR3 sequences listed, 10% were seen once. Between the trimmed V and J ends, which lost 4 bases and 8 bases, there was a span of 26 bases. The CDR3 runs to 17 residues. Germline CDR1 reads SEHNR; CDR2 reads FQNEAQ (reference sequence). The sample consisted of whole blood. The genes are TRBV7-9 and TRBJ1-2, with a weak D call TRBD1 (6 bases). The origin of this receptor is an adult who was a healthcare worker with PCR-confirmed SARS-CoV-2 infection or an uninfected control (not recorded which). The CDR3 nucleotides read TGTGCCAGCAGCTCCCCAACGACGGGACATCGAGACCCAGGCTACACCTTC. It specifies CASSSPTTGHRDPGYTF.